Below are 29 T cell receptor beta chains sequenced from a single sample in a study of blood T cell repertoires in COVID-19. Repertoires were generated with immunoSEQ multiplex PCR, while TCRdb's copy carries only in-frame clones and drops some. The sample holds about 170,000 clones, 82% seen once. Sequencing input: peripheral blood. These TCRs come from an older woman with acute or convalescent COVID-19.

V and J are TRBV28 and TRBJ1-2; D is perhaps TRBD1 (6 bases). Germline CDR1 reads MDHEN; CDR2 reads SYDVKM. CDR3 size: 13 residues. V dropped 10 bases and J dropped 2 bases, with 14 bases sitting between them. The CDR3 sequence: CATRDKKNYGYTF. CDR3 sequence (DNA): TGTGCCACCCGGGACAAAAAAAACTATGGCTACACCTTC.

CDR3 nucleotide sequence: TGTGCCATCAAGGGGGGCGGACAGGGGGTCTATGGCTACACCTTC. It encodes CAIKGGGQGVYGYTF. The chain employs TRBV10-3 and TRBJ1-2, with 10 bases fitting TRBD1. Trimming at V came to 7 bases and at J to 4 bases, leaving 9 bases not matched to a gene. Germline-derived CDR1 and CDR2 are ENHRY and SYGVKD. The CDR3 runs 15 residues.

The V gene is TRBV6-2 or TRBV6-3, the J gene TRBJ2-2, with D unresolved. Germline V lookup: CDR1 MNHEY, CDR2 SVGEGT. The CDR3 sequence is 14 residues long. V lost 2 bases, J lost 4 bases, and 8 bases lay in between. For the CDR3, the DNA is TGTGCCAGCAGTTACGCAGGATTCACCGGGGAGCTGTTTTTT. It yields the protein CASSYAGFTGELFF.

This clone was observed a single time. V is TRBV19 and J is TRBJ2-1; 14 bases align to TRBD2. V shed 5 bases, J shed 0 bases, and the junction held 6 bases outside the gene matches. The CDR3 totals 18 residues. The germline V gene has CDR1 LNHDA and CDR2 SQIVND (reference sequence). In DNA, the CDR3 is TGTGCCAGTAGTTCGGGACTAGCGGGGGTGAGCTCCTACAATGAGCAGTTCTTC. It yields the protein CASSSGLAGVSSYNEQFF.

The V gene is TRBV3-1 (or the pseudogene TRBV3-2), the J gene TRBJ1-2; TRBD1 aligns across 7 bases. J lost 0 bases, V lost 6 bases, and 4 bases had no gene match. This CDR3 has 14 residues. CDR1 and CDR2 from the germline V gene are LGHDT and YNNKEL (reference sequence). The CDR3 spells CASSRDRPNYGYTF. The CDR3 DNA follows: TGTGCCAGCAGTCGGGACAGACCTAACTATGGCTACACCTTC.

V usage is TRBV4-2 and J usage is TRBJ2-2; D remains unclear. The germline V gene encodes CDR1 LGHNA and CDR2 YNFKEQ. This CDR3 region has 13 residues. With 1 base removed from V and 6 bases from J, the gap between germline ends came to 6 bases. DNA for the CDR3: TGTGCCAGCAGCCAAGTTGGAGCCGGGGAGCTGTTTTTT. It yields the protein CASSQVGAGELFF.

CDR3 nucleotide sequence: TGTGCCAGCCGAGGACTGAGATCGCAAAATGAGCAGTTCTTC. It translates to CASRGLRSQNEQFF. The chain is built from TRBV6-5 and TRBJ2-1; D is possibly TRBD2 (5 bases). CDR3 length: 14 residues. V lost 8 bases and J lost 7, with 18 bases in between. Germline V gene data show CDR1 as MNHEY and CDR2 as SVGAGI.

In this sample, this clone turned up a few times. The V gene is TRBV6-2 or TRBV6-3, the J gene TRBJ2-1, with 10 bases aligning to TRBD2. This CDR3 has 20 amino acids. The J segment lost 5 bases and the V segment lost 0 bases, leaving 16 bases of the junction unmatched. Looked up from germline, CDR1 is MNHEY and CDR2 is SVGEGT. CDR3 residues: CASSYSSERLAGVGNNEQFF. DNA for the CDR3: TGTGCCAGCAGTTACTCTTCAGAAAGGCTAGCGGGAGTCGGGAACAATGAGCAGTTCTTC.

The chain recombines TRBV30 with TRBJ1-2; weak D call: TRBD1 (6 bases). Trimming took off 4 bases at V and 7 bases at J, with 16 bases between the two ends. Germline CDR1 is GTSNPN and CDR2 is SVGIG (reference sequence). There are 13 residues in the CDR3. In nucleotides, the CDR3 is TGTGCCTGGATTATGACAGGCCTTGTTGGCTACACCTTC. Its translation: CAWIMTGLVGYTF.

There are a few counts of this clone. CDR3 DNA sequence: TGTGCCAGCAGTTTATACCCGGACAGCCAGAACAATGAGCAGTTCTTC. This translates into CASSLYPDSQNNEQFF. The chain is built from TRBV27 and TRBJ2-1; D may be TRBD1 (6 bases). This CDR3 comprises 16 residues. Germline CDR1 reads MNHEY; CDR2 reads SMNVEV (reference sequence). V lost 1 base and J lost 5, with 15 bases in between.

In this sample, this clone turned up a few times. The chain uses TRBV10-3 and TRBJ1-3; 9 nucleotides match TRBD1. The CDR3 runs 15 residues. With 3 bases clipped from V and 4 bases from J, the junction kept 4 bases outside the gene matches. The germline V gene has CDR1 ENHRY and CDR2 SYGVKD. As DNA, the CDR3 is TGTGCCATCAGTGAACAGGGGGCTAGAGGAAACACCATATATTTT. Translation gives CAISEQGARGNTIYF.

This clone has at least ten counts. This chain links TRBV19 with TRBJ1-5; 8 nucleotides agree with TRBD1. The ends lost 4 bases at V and 7 bases at J; junction bases unmatched: 9. The CDR3 runs 15 residues. Germline loops: CDR1 LNHDA, CDR2 SQIVND (reference sequence). CDR3 in amino acids: CASSTIDRGRQPQHF. The DNA for the CDR3 is TGTGCCAGTAGTACCATCGACAGGGGACGGCAGCCCCAGCATTTT.

The count of this clone is one. This rearrangement joins TRBV24-1 to TRBJ2-3; TRBD1 is a possible D gene (7 bases). Germline-derived CDR1 and CDR2 are KGHDR and SFDVKD. V shed 5 bases and J shed 2 bases, with 10 bases lying between them. This CDR3 contains 14 residues. The CDR3 here is CATSAEGATDTQYF. DNA for the CDR3: TGTGCCACCAGTGCGGAGGGGGCCACAGATACGCAGTATTTT.

The chain links TRBV4-2 to TRBJ1-6; weak D call: TRBD1 (5 bases). V gave up 1 base and J gave up 1 base, with 17 bases separating them. This CDR3 contains 19 residues. Germline CDR1 is LGHNA and CDR2 is YNFKEQ. The CDR3 spells CASSQGGTRGGSYNSPLHF. In DNA, the CDR3 is TGTGCCAGCAGCCAAGGAGGGACTCGCGGGGGGTCCTATAATTCACCCCTCCACTTT.

This clone has just a few counts. This chain links TRBV5-1 with TRBJ1-1; possibly TRBD1 for D (6 bases). There are 15 residues in the CDR3. In germline, CDR1 is SGHRS, CDR2 YFSETQ. The ends were cut back, 3 bases at V and 2 bases at J, with 14 bases in the middle. The CDR3 DNA is TGCGCCAGCAGCTCTGAAACAGGGCTAAACACTGAAGCTTTCTTT. The encoded protein is CASSSETGLNTEAFF. The whole variable domain, filled in from reference TRBV5-1 and TRBJ1-1, reads KAGVTQTPRYLIKTRGQQVTLSCSPISGHRSVSWYQQTPGQGLQFLFEYFSETQRNKGNFPGRFSGRQFSNSRSEMNVSTLELGDSALYLCASSSETGLNTEAFFGQGTRLTVV.

CDR3 in amino acids: CASSSQGGGYTF. Here the CDR3 DNA reads TGTGCCAGCAGCTCCCAGGGGGGAGGCTACACCTTC. The chain recombines TRBV28 with TRBJ1-2; 7 positions agree with TRBD1. V trimming: 6 bases; J trimming: 8 bases; junction bases outside the gene matches: 6. Germline V gives CDR1 MDHEN, CDR2 SYDVKM. There are 12 residues in the CDR3.

This clone was detected only once. The chain has TRBV12-3 or TRBV12-4 and TRBJ1-2; D is possibly TRBD1 (5 bases). The V gene lost 1 base and the J gene lost 4 bases, with 7 bases spanning the gap. The CDR3 consists of 13 residues. The CDR3 coding sequence is TGTGCCAGCAGTTTAGGGGGCATCTATGGCTACACCTTC. Translated, it gives CASSLGGIYGYTF.

The V and J genes are TRBV14 and TRBJ1-2; 10 bases agree with TRBD1. Germline-derived CDR1 and CDR2 are SGHDN and FVKESK. V lost 4 bases to trimming and J lost 4 bases; unmatched junction nucleotides: 0. The CDR3 has 13 residues. CDR3 sequence (DNA): TGTGCCAGCAGCCGGACAGGGGGCTATGGCTACACCTTC. It encodes CASSRTGGYGYTF.

This rearrangement joins TRBV6-2 or TRBV6-3 to TRBJ1-2; 7 nucleotides match TRBD1. Germline-derived CDR1 and CDR2 are MNHEY and SVGEGT. V lost 5 bases to trimming and J lost 7 bases; unmatched junction nucleotides: 7. The CDR3 covers 13 residues. This chain's CDR3 is CASSQTGFSGYTF. The CDR3 nucleotides are TGTGCCAGCAGTCAGACAGGGTTCTCTGGCTACACCTTC.

V is TRBV29-1 and J is TRBJ2-5; D is unresolved. Germline loops: CDR1 SQVTM, CDR2 ANQGSEA. V lost 1 base, J lost 5 bases, and 8 bases lay in between. This CDR3 comprises 12 residues. The CDR3 sequence is CSVEAGFETQYF. The CDR3 DNA sequence: TGCAGCGTTGAAGCAGGTTTCGAGACCCAGTACTTC.

The chain links TRBV18 to TRBJ2-7; TRBD2 aligns across 7 bases. This CDR3 is built from 14 residues. Germline V lookup: CDR1 KGHSH, CDR2 LQKENI. V lost 5 bases and J lost 6; bases outside the gene matches: 10. CDR3 bases: TGTGCCAGCTCAGACCCCGGACTAGTGGCCGAGCAGTACTTC. Translating gives CASSDPGLVAEQYF.

This clone was seen just once. This chain uses TRBV6-6 with TRBJ2-3; 7 bases are a match to TRBD1. The CDR3 totals 13 residues. Trimming removed 10 bases from V and 3 bases from J; junction bases left unmatched: 7. Germline CDR1 and CDR2: MNHNY and SVGAGI (reference sequence). Here the CDR3 DNA reads TGTGCCACCTCGACAGGGATGACAGATACGCAGTATTTT. Its translation is CATSTGMTDTQYF.

The CDR3 loop reads CATSREVGGDEQFF. CDR3 nucleotide sequence: TGTGCCACCAGCAGAGAAGTAGGGGGCGATGAGCAGTTCTTC. The chain carries TRBV15 and TRBJ2-1, with TRBD1 matching over 7 bases. The CDR3 spans 14 residues. J gave up 8 bases and V 0 bases, and 4 bases lay outside the gene matches. CDR1 LNHNV and CDR2 YYDKDF come from the germline V gene (reference sequence).

This chain joins TRBV3-1 (or the pseudogene TRBV3-2) and TRBJ2-7, with 9 bases matching TRBD2. Germline CDR1 is LGHDT and CDR2 is YNNKEL (reference sequence). This CDR3 has 15 residues. V lost 6 bases, J lost 4 bases, and 10 bases stayed unmatched. This CDR3 is CASSAVSGSAYEQYF. DNA of the CDR3: TGTGCCAGCAGTGCTGTTAGCGGGAGTGCTTACGAGCAGTACTTC.

The chain recombines TRBV4-1 with TRBJ1-1; D is perhaps TRBD1 (6 bases). The V gene's germline CDR1 is MGHRA and CDR2 YSYEKL. This CDR3 comprises 14 residues. The germline V and J ends were trimmed by 3 bases and 1 base, with 9 bases remaining between them. The CDR3, as DNA: TGCGCCAGCAGCCACCTGGACAGGAACACTGAAGCTTTCTTT. Protein: CASSHLDRNTEAFF.

This clone was detected a few times. The rearrangement uses TRBV19 and TRBJ2-5; TRBD2 aligns across 13 bases. Germline CDR1 is LNHDA and CDR2 is SQIVND (reference sequence). CDR3 length equals 14 residues. Trimming removed 9 bases from V and 4 bases from J; junction bases left unmatched: 5. In DNA, the CDR3 is TGTGCCAGCCGGACTAGCGGGAGTCGAGAGACCCAGTACTTC. This sequence encodes CASRTSGSRETQYF.

This clone was counted a single time. J is TRBJ1-5 and V is TRBV7-9, with 7 bases lining up with TRBD1. The CDR3 is made up of 17 amino acids. The germline gives CDR1 SEHNR, CDR2 FQNEAQ (reference sequence). V shed 6 bases and J 3 bases; nucleotides not matched to a gene: 14. In nucleotides, the CDR3 is TGTGCCAGCAGTTCTTCAACTCACGACAGGGACAATCAGCCCCAGCATTTT. As protein: CASSSSTHDRDNQPQHF.

This sequence joins TRBV10-2 and TRBJ2-7, with 8 positions matching TRBD2. Per germline, CDR1 WSHSY and CDR2 SAAADI. The CDR3 is 17 residues long. Trimming removed 2 bases from V and 3 bases from J; junction bases left unmatched: 12. The CDR3 region is CASSEGSGADSGYEQYF. In DNA form, the CDR3 reads TGCGCCAGCAGTGAGGGTAGCGGGGCCGACTCGGGCTACGAGCAGTACTTC.

The chain employs TRBV12-3 or TRBV12-4 and TRBJ1-2; unclear D gene. The CDR3 runs 12 residues. V was trimmed by 6 bases and J by 6 bases, leaving 11 bases between them. The CDR3 nucleotides read TGTGCCAGCAGCCAGCAGAGGGATGGCTACACCTTC. This gives the protein CASSQQRDGYTF.